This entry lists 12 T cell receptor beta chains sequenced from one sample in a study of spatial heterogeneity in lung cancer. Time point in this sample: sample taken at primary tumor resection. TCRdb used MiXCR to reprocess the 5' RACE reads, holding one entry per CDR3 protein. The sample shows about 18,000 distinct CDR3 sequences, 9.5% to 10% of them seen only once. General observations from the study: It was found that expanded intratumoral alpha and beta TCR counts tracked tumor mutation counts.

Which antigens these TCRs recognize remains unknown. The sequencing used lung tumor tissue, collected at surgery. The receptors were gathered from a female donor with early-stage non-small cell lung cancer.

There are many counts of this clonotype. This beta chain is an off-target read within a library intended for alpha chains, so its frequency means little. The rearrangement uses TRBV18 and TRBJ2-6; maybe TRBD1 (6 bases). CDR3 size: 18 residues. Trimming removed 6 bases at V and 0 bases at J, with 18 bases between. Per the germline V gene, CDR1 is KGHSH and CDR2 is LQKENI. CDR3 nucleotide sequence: TGTGCCAGCTCCTCTATTTCAGGGGCATCCTCTGGGGCCAACGTCCTGACTTTC. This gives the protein CASSSISGASSGANVLTF.

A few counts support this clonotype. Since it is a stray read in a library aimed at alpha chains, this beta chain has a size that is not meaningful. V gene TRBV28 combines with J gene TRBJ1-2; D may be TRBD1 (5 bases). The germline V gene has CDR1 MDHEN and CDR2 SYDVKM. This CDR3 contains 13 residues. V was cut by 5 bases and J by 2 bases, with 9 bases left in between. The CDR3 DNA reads TGTGCCAGCAGTGAGACAGAGAACTATGGCTACACCTTC. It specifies CASSETENYGYTF.

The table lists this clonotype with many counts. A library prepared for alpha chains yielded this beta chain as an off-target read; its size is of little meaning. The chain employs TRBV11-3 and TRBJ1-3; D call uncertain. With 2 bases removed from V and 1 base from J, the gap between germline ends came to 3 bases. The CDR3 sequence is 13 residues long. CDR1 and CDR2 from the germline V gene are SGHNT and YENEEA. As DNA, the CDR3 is TGTGCCAGCAGCTTAAGATCTGGAAACACCATATATTTT. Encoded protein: CASSLRSGNTIYF.

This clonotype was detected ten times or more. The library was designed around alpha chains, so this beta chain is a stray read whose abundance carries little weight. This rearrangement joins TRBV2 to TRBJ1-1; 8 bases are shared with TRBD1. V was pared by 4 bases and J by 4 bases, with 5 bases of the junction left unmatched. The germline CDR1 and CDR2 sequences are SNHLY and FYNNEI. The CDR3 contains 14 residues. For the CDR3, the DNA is TGTGCCAGCAGTGGAACAGGGGGGATCACTGAAGCTTTCTTT. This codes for CASSGTGGITEAFF.

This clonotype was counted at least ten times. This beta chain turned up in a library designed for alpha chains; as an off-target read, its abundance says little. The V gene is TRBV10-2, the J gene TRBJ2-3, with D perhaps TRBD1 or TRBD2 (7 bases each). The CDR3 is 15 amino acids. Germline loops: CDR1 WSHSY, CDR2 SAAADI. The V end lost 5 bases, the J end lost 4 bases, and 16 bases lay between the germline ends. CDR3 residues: CASSLRGGGADTQYF. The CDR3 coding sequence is TGCGCCAGCAGTTTGAGGGGAGGGGGCGCAGATACGCAGTATTTT.

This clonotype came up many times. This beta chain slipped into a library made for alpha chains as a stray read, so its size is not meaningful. The CDR3 DNA is TGTGCCAGCACCACCGGGGGATACGAGCAGTACTTC. Its protein is CASTTGGYEQYF. This chain connects TRBV6-2 or TRBV6-3 to TRBJ2-7, with D possibly TRBD2 on 6 matching bases. V shed 7 bases and J shed 4 bases, with 11 bases lying between them. From germline, CDR1 is MNHEY and CDR2 SVGEGT. The CDR3 totals 12 residues.

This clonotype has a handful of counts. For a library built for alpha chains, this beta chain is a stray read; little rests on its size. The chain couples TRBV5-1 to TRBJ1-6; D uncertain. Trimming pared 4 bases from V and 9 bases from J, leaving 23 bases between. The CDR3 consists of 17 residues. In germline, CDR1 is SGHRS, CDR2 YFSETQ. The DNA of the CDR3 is TGCGCCAGCAGCCAGCTCCGGGCCGATCAAGTCGGTTCACCCCTCCACTTT. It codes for CASSQLRADQVGSPLHF.

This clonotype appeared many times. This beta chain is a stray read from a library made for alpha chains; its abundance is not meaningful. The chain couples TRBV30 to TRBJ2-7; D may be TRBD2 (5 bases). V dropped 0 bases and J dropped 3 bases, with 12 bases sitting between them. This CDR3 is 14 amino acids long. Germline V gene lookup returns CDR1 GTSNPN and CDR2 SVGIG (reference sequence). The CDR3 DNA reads TGTGCCTGGAGTGTCCCCGGGGTGGGCTACGAGCAGTACTTC. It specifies CAWSVPGVGYEQYF.

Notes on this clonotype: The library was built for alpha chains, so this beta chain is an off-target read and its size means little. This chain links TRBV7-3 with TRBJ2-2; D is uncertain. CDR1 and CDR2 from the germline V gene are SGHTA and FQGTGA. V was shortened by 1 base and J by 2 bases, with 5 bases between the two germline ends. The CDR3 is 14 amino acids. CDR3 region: CASSLMDNTGELFF. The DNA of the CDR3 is TGTGCCAGCAGCTTAATGGACAACACCGGGGAGCTGTTTTTT.

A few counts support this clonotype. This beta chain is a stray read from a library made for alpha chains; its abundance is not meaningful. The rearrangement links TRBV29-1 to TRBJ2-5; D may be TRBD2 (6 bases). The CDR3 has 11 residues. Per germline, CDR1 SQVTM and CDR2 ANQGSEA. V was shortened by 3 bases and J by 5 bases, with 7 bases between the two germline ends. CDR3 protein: CSVDGGETQYF. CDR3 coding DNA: TGCAGCGTTGATGGGGGGGAGACCCAGTACTTC.

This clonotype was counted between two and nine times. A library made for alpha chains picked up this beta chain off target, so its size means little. The CDR3 here is CASSLADRWNTEAFF. The CDR3 DNA follows: TGTGCCAGCAGTTTAGCTGACAGGTGGAACACTGAAGCTTTCTTT. The chain is built from TRBV12-3 or TRBV12-4 and TRBJ1-1; possible D gene TRBD1, 6 bases. V lost 0 bases and J 1 base, leaving 9 bases between the germline ends. This CDR3 has 15 residues.

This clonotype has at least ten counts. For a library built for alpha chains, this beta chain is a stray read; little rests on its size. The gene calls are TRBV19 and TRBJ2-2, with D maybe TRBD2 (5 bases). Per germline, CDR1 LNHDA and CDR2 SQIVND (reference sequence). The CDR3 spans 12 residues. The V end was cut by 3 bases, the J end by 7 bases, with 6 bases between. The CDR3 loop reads CASSIRGGELFF. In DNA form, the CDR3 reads TGTGCCAGTAGTATTCGGGGCGGGGAGCTGTTTTTT. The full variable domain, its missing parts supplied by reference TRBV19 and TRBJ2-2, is DGGITQSPKYLFRKEGQNVTLSCEQNLNHDAMYWYRQDPGQGLRLIYYSQIVNDFQKGDIAEGYSVSREKKESFPLTVTSAQKNPTAFYLCASSIRGGELFFGEGSRLTVL.